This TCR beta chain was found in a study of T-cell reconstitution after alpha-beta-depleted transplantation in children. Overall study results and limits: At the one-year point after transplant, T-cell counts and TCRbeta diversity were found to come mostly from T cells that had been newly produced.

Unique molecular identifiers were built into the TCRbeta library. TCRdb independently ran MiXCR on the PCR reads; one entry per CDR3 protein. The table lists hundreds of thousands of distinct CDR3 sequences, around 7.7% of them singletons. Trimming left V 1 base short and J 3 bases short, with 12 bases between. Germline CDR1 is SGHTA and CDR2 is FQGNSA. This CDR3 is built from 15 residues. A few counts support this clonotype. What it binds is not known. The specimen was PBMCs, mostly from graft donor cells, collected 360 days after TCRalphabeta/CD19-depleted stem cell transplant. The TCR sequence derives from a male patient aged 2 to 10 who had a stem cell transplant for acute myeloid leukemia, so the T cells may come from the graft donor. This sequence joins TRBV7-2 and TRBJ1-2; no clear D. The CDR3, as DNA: TGTGCCAGCAGCTTAGGAGCGGGCGGACACTATGGCTACACCTTC. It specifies CASSLGAGGHYGYTF.